This T cell receptor (beta chain) was recorded in a study of beta chain features in type 1 diabetes. Germline V lookup: CDR1 MNHEY, CDR2 SVGAGI. The CDR3 is made up of 15 amino acids. Losses at the gene ends were 2 bases for V and 5 bases for J; bases not matched to a gene: 4. This clone was found a few times. The isolated RNA, all of it, was reverse transcribed, so expressed TCRB transcripts were what got sequenced. The method was immunoSEQ multiplex PCR; TCRdb's version includes in-frame clones alone and lacks a portion of them. The sample gives around 500,000 clones, approximately 28% of which show up once; more than 0.055% is in the top ten.

This receptor was taken from a man aged 18 to 30 in good health. The chain has TRBV6-5 and TRBJ2-1, with 9 bases matching TRBD2. Source material: naive CD4+ T cells from blood. CDR3 nucleotide sequence: TGTGCCAGCAGTTACACGACTAGCGGACACAATGAGCAGTTCTTC. Protein sequence: CASSYTTSGHNEQFF.